These T cell receptor beta chains were read from a single sample in a study of shared clonotypes between healthy human individuals. The repertoire was sequenced with immunoSEQ multiplex PCR; TCRdb's copy has only in-frame clones and lacks some. Counted here are 1.5 million to 2.5 million clones, less than 95% occurring once; the ten biggest clones make up less than 1.5%. The sequenced sample consisted of naive CD8+ T cells sorted from blood. These receptors were taken from a man between 18 and 29 years old in good health. Each CDR3 is given with its conserved first and last residue. The D gene is left open where the match is weak. Rows give clone size only sometimes, using once, few, many, or a class for an expanded clone.

v_call: TRBV27; clone_size: NA; j_call: TRBJ2-1; d_call: NA; cdr3_nt: TGTGCCAGCAGTCCCGGGACATCGGGTGAGCAGTTCTTC; cdr3_aa: CASSPGTSGEQFF
v_call: TRBV7-9; clone_size: NA; j_call: TRBJ2-3; d_call: NA; cdr3_nt: TGTGCCAGCAGCTTACCCCTTACAGATACGCAGTATTTT; cdr3_aa: CASSLPLTDTQYF
v_call: TRBV5-1; clone_size: NA; j_call: TRBJ2-3; d_call: NA; cdr3_nt: TGCGCCAGCAGCTTTTCCGACCGCACAGATACGCAGTATTTT; cdr3_aa: CASSFSDRTDTQYF
v_call: TRBV6-1; clone_size: NA; j_call: TRBJ1-6; d_call: NA; cdr3_nt: TGTGCCAGCAGTCCCCGCTCCTATAATTCACCCCTCCACTTT; cdr3_aa: CASSPRSYNSPLHF
v_call: TRBV2; clone_size: NA; j_call: TRBJ1-1; d_call: NA; cdr3_nt: TGTGCCAGCAATGGACAGCTCATGAACACTGAAGCTTTCTTT; cdr3_aa: CASNGQLMNTEAFF
v_call: TRBV30; clone_size: NA; j_call: TRBJ2-3; d_call: TRBD2; cdr3_nt: TGTGCCTGGAGTGGTGGGACTAGCGGTGTGGGGGATACGCAGTATTTT; cdr3_aa: CAWSGGTSGVGDTQYF
v_call: TRBV9; clone_size: NA; j_call: TRBJ1-2; d_call: NA; cdr3_nt: TGTGCCAGCAGCGTAGCCGATGGGGGCTACACCTTC; cdr3_aa: CASSVADGGYTF
v_call: TRBV9; clone_size: NA; j_call: TRBJ1-4; d_call: TRBD1; cdr3_nt: TGTGCCAGCAGGGGGACAGATCCCAATGAAAAACTGTTTTTT; cdr3_aa: CASRGTDPNEKLFF
v_call: TRBV7-9; clone_size: NA; j_call: TRBJ2-3; d_call: NA; cdr3_nt: TGTGCCAGCAGCCCCTTTGGCACAGATACGCAGTATTTT; cdr3_aa: CASSPFGTDTQYF
v_call: TRBV29-1; clone_size: NA; j_call: TRBJ2-3; d_call: TRBD2; cdr3_nt: TGCAGCGTTGAAGATCAGGGTGCGGGGGGCACAGATACGCAGTATTTT; cdr3_aa: CSVEDQGAGGTDTQYF
v_call: TRBV7-8; clone_size: NA; j_call: TRBJ2-7; d_call: NA; cdr3_nt: TGTGCCACAGCGGGACACACCTACGAGCAGTACTTC; cdr3_aa: CATAGHTYEQYF
v_call: TRBV11-2; clone_size: once; j_call: TRBJ2-1; d_call: NA; cdr3_nt: TGTGCCAGCAGCTTACCCGGGAGTTACAATGAGCAGTTCTTC; cdr3_aa: CASSLPGSYNEQFF
v_call: TRBV7-8; clone_size: NA; j_call: TRBJ2-4; d_call: TRBD1; cdr3_nt: TGTGCCAGCAGCCAGACAGGGGAAAACATTCAGTACTTC; cdr3_aa: CASSQTGENIQYF
v_call: TRBV6-5; clone_size: NA; j_call: TRBJ1-2; d_call: NA; cdr3_nt: TGTGCCAGCAGTTACTCGAATCTGGGCCTGGGCTATGGCTACACCTTC; cdr3_aa: CASSYSNLGLGYGYTF
v_call: TRBV6-5; clone_size: NA; j_call: TRBJ1-2; d_call: TRBD1; cdr3_nt: TGTGCCAGCAGATCCACAGGGGGAAACGGCTACACCTTC; cdr3_aa: CASRSTGGNGYTF
v_call: TRBV4-1; clone_size: NA; j_call: TRBJ2-7; d_call: NA; cdr3_nt: TGCGCCAGCAGCCAACGTGACTCGAGGGCCTACGAGCAGTACTTC; cdr3_aa: CASSQRDSRAYEQYF
v_call: TRBV27; clone_size: NA; j_call: TRBJ1-1; d_call: NA; cdr3_nt: TGTGCCAGCCTTACGGACGGGTTGAGAACTGAAGCTTTCTTT; cdr3_aa: CASLTDGLRTEAFF
v_call: TRBV19; clone_size: NA; j_call: TRBJ2-1; d_call: NA; cdr3_nt: TGTGCCAGTAGCCTGGGAGGTACCAATGAGCAGTTCTTC; cdr3_aa: CASSLGGTNEQFF
v_call: TRBV10-2; clone_size: NA; j_call: TRBJ1-2; d_call: NA; cdr3_nt: TGCGCCAGCAGTGAATCCGGCTCAGGGATTGGCCGGCTTTGGGGCTACACCTTC; cdr3_aa: CASSESGSGIGRLWGYTF
v_call: TRBV7-9; clone_size: NA; j_call: TRBJ2-2; d_call: NA; cdr3_nt: TGTGCCAGCAGCCAGATCCCGAACACCGGGGAGCTGTTTTTT; cdr3_aa: CASSQIPNTGELFF
v_call: TRBV5-4; clone_size: NA; j_call: TRBJ2-1; d_call: TRBD2; cdr3_nt: TGTGCCAGCAGCTACCCCGGGACTAGTGGGCATGAGCAGTTCTTC; cdr3_aa: CASSYPGTSGHEQFF
v_call: TRBV5-5; clone_size: NA; j_call: TRBJ1-2; d_call: NA; cdr3_nt: TGTGCCAGCAGCCTACAGGAATATGAAGGCTACACCTTC; cdr3_aa: CASSLQEYEGYTF
v_call: TRBV25-1; clone_size: NA; j_call: TRBJ1-2; d_call: NA; cdr3_nt: TGTGCCAGCAAAGGCTATGGCTACACCTTC; cdr3_aa: CASKGYGYTF
v_call: TRBV4-1; clone_size: NA; j_call: TRBJ2-1; d_call: NA; cdr3_nt: TGCGCCAGCAGCCAAGAACCCCTAGAATACGATGAGCAGTTCTTC; cdr3_aa: CASSQEPLEYDEQFF
v_call: TRBV7-9; clone_size: NA; j_call: TRBJ2-4; d_call: NA; cdr3_nt: TGTGCCAGCAGCTTAGGAACTGAGGGGACGGCCAAAAACATTCAGTACTTC; cdr3_aa: CASSLGTEGTAKNIQYF
v_call: TRBV2; clone_size: NA; j_call: TRBJ2-1; d_call: NA; cdr3_nt: TGTGCCAGCACTGCGGGAGGACAGGGGTCTTTCGGGGAGCAGTTCTTC; cdr3_aa: CASTAGGQGSFGEQFF
v_call: TRBV6-4; clone_size: NA; j_call: TRBJ1-2; d_call: NA; cdr3_nt: TGTGCCAGCAGTGACTCGAGTCTAGGGGGGAACGGCTACACCTTC; cdr3_aa: CASSDSSLGGNGYTF
v_call: TRBV7-9; clone_size: NA; j_call: TRBJ2-7; d_call: NA; cdr3_nt: TGTGCCAGCAGCTCACTTTCAGGGGTCTACGAGCAGTACTTC; cdr3_aa: CASSSLSGVYEQYF
v_call: TRBV4-3; clone_size: NA; j_call: TRBJ2-5; d_call: TRBD2; cdr3_nt: TGCGCCAGCAGCCAAGACCGGGGGGAGGGAGAGACCCAGTACTTC; cdr3_aa: CASSQDRGEGETQYF
v_call: TRBV23-1; clone_size: NA; j_call: TRBJ1-2; d_call: NA; cdr3_nt: TGCGCCAGCAGTCAATCGACGGTCTATGGCTACACCTTC; cdr3_aa: CASSQSTVYGYTF
v_call: TRBV6-6; clone_size: NA; j_call: TRBJ2-7; d_call: NA; cdr3_nt: TGTGCCAGCAGTTATCTAGACCCCCGGGGCTCCTACGAGCAGTACTTC; cdr3_aa: CASSYLDPRGSYEQYF